This T cell receptor (beta chain) originates from a study of blood T cells in healthy people across ages. CDR1 KGHSH and CDR2 LQKENI come from the germline V gene. CDR3 length equals 15 residues. V dropped 8 bases and J dropped 7; count of bases not matched to a gene: 12. The table lists this clonotype with a count of one. For the second PCR, which ran for roughly 6 to 12 cycles, a sample-barcoded 5' primer and a J-beta primer mix were used. From the 5' RACE reads, TCRdb called clonotypes with MiXCR, one entry per CDR3 protein. In the table there are around 1.5 million distinct CDR3 sequences, around 55% of which are singletons.

Sequencing was carried out using blood. The rearrangement joins TRBV18 to TRBJ2-7, with TRBD2 identical over 12 bases. The TCR sequence derives from a man aged 18 to 30 in good health. The chain's CDR3 is CASALGLAGGKEQYF. The CDR3 nucleotides read TGTGCCAGCGCCCTGGGACTAGCGGGCGGAAAGGAGCAGTACTTC.